The sequence of this T cell receptor (beta chain) was determined in a study of T cells in Graves' hyperthyroidism and ophthalmopathy. Overall study context: Peripheral blood collection took place at initial diagnosis, before any treatment. Findings and limits, study-wide: Ophthalmopathy was predicted by the model a median of roughly 6.6 months ahead of onset.

The hyperthyroidism patients had all been newly diagnosed, and their disease duration was under 2 months. Their ages ranged from 18 to 65 years. Diagnosing involved the use of clinical symptoms, serum thyroxine and TRAb, thyroid ultrasound and orbital computed tomography. Deletions cut 0 bases from V and 5 bases from J, with 16 bases between. The CDR3 sequence is 16 residues long. CDR1 is LGHNA and CDR2 is YNFKEQ in the germline V gene. Authors of the study amplified TCR beta CDR3 regions from RNA transcripts. Using the HTBI primer set, a first-round RT-PCR was run on the TCR CDR3. TCRdb redid the calling of the multiplex PCR reads with MiXCR, one entry per CDR3 protein. Found here are hundreds of thousands of distinct CDR3 sequences, about 14% of them singletons; the top ten hold just under 25%. A note on this clonotype: Its antigen is as yet unknown.

The V call is TRBV4-2, the J call TRBJ1-2, with D perhaps matching TRBD1 (5 bases). The sequencing sample was made of blood. The sequence was obtained from a woman younger than 45 with Graves' hyperthyroidism. This CDR3 reads CASSQEESAGGYGYTF. CDR3 nucleotide sequence: TGTGCCAGCAGCCAAGAAGAGTCAGCGGGGGGGTATGGCTACACCTTC.